Reported below is one TCR beta chain. Its antigen specificity is not known. Base qualities are not recorded, but no much larger clone differs from it by a single base. These data belong to a study of cytomegalovirus exposure and HLA in healthy donors (dated by TCRdb to about 2017). With respect to the entire study: An earlier analysis of 587 of the donors reported 276 Gb of sequence data and 100 million to 120 million unique TCR beta sequences obtained from some 170 million T cells. To study patterns of TCR occurrence, a later analysis re-analyzed previously published TCR beta repertoires from 650 to 750 donors and added high-resolution HLA genotyping. An early release covering 550 to 700 HLA-typed donors comprised about 310 gigabases of sequencing data and 65 million to 100 million unique TCR sequences. Because of strong linkage in the cohort, four to six DR-DQ haplotypes were treated as single units for association and clustering. Among the roughly 400 genotyped donors, 81% belonged to the genetic ancestry cluster associated with self-reported Caucasian donors. Donor age, sex, ethnicity and CMV serostatus were collected together with the repertoire data. To decide whether each TCR beta V gene segment behaved as functional or pseudogenic, an earlier analysis of fewer than 750 of the donors relied on high-throughput TCR beta sequencing. Both class I and class II loci were covered by HLA typing, at four-digit resolution. In addition to the first cohort of 666 subjects, a separate validation cohort of 130 or so different subjects was used. Rather than drawing on any new phenotypic data, the later analysis identified candidate immune exposures from TCR beta sequences and the way those sequences occurred across donors. On average, roughly 250,000 unique TCR beta nucleotide sequences were sequenced per donor among about 400 genotyped donors of the cohort, with roughly 18% of those sequences being non-productive. The T cell repertoires of 550 to 850 subjects were profiled by immunosequencing and related to cytomegalovirus serostatus. The aim of the study was to test whether cataloging public T cell receptors could identify signatures of past pathogen exposure. Typing coverage varied by locus: about 629-640 donors for A, B, C, DRB1 and DQB1; roughly 520 for DQA1; approximately 570 for DPA1; under 490 for DPB1. All discovery cohort repertoires had been generated on a single sequencing platform. The study combined high-throughput TCR immunosequencing, statistical association of individual TCRs with disease status, and machine learning to predict cytomegalovirus infection status. A later genetic analysis took genome-wide SNP genotypes for about 55% of the 666 donors and used that subset as a discovery cohort.

The cohort consisted of approximately 670 healthy bone marrow donors. All cohort members were sampled while nominally healthy, although unrecorded immune exposures were likely present. The donor tested CMV seronegative and was one of the 352 seronegative cohort members. A peripheral blood sample was collected from each donor, and TCR beta sequencing was performed on peripheral blood mononuclear cells. Genomic DNA was extracted from the blood cell samples with the Qiagen DNeasy Blood Extraction Kit. Libraries were prepared through the immunoSEQ multiplex PCR assay. For the multiplex PCR, a mixture combining 60 forward primers for TCR Vbeta segments and 13 reverse primers for TCR Jbeta segments was used. The CDR3 region of rearranged TCR beta genes was amplified from genomic DNA with a multiplex PCR assay. Amplified TCR beta libraries were sequenced as 87-base-pair reads on the Illumina HiSeq System. The source study handled its data this way. Across the 500 to 700 repertoires, a later analysis counted 78 million or so unique TCR beta chains, roughly 11 million of which were shared by at least two donors. To remove PCR and sequencing errors, raw reads were error-corrected and collapsed into unique sequences using a nearest-neighbor algorithm that merged closely related sequences. CDR3 sequences were aligned to IMGT reference sequences to assign V, D and J gene segments. For a sequence to be retained, at least a six-nucleotide match to both a V gene segment and a J gene segment was required. Rearrangements were classified as productive when the CDR3 lacked stop codons and remained in frame with V and J, and all other rearrangements were classified as non-productive. CDR3 was defined by IMGT convention, running from the second conserved V-encoded cysteine to the conserved J-encoded phenylalanine. The earlier analysis of about 610 of the donors excluded sequences that lacked an unambiguous match to a single V gene segment. In an earlier analysis of 587 of the donors, a V segment was called functional when productive rearrangements were above 56.7%, and segregating when the standard deviation between donors exceeded 5%. A statistical classification framework was built to diagnose cytomegalovirus status from the catalog of TCR beta chain sequences. In a later analysis, V and J genes were assigned by comparing TCR nucleotide sequences against IMGT/GENE-DB human TR gene sequences. A later analysis assigned CDR3 sequences and most-parsimonious VDJ recombination scenarios with the TCRdist pipeline. A later analysis defined each TCR beta chain by its CDR3 amino acid sequence plus V-gene family, and excluded reads lacking a unique V-gene family. A later analysis removed 592 highly shared, low-generation-probability nucleotide sequences to deal with suspected cross-contamination and a sequencing artifact. For each public chain, a later analysis derived a clonal expansion index from normalized ranks of inferred template counts within each repertoire. In a later analysis, generation probabilities were computed using a VDJ recombination model fitted to out-of-frame rearrangements, and the results were checked against IGoR. In a later analysis, TCR-TCR, TCR-HLA and TCR-CMV co-occurrence was scored with hypergeometric tests, and a repertoire-size bias correction was applied to TCR pairs. False discovery rates were estimated in a later analysis by permuting HLA or CMV assignments 20 times. In a later analysis, co-occurring TCRs were grouped with DBSCAN, and TCRdist sequence similarity was added when clustering was performed within HLA-allele-positive subsets. Repertoires with fewer than 30,000 or more than 120,000 public chains, plus five repertoires with anomalous nucleotide sharing, were excluded from co-occurrence clustering. Here the immuneACCESS table is served through TCRdb, limited to in-frame sequences with V and J called. Missing clones are a known gap in these copies; in checked studies unresolved V genes cover under half, and the rest lacks a known reason. From that table come the V and J calls and clone size; the DNA was used to work out D and trimming. For this sample there are about 140,000 clones; around 87% appear just once. Together, the top ten hold more than 4% of the sample.

From the cysteine through the phenylalanine, the CDR3 covers 13 amino acids. The kept DNA is CDR3 alone, 39 bases in frame from the first base. V has 3 bases trimmed and J has 2 bases trimmed; junction bases matching no gene number 4. The germline V gene (reference sequence) sets CDR1 to GTSNPN and CDR2 to SVGIG. The research as a whole found: Compared with equally common non-associated chains, HLA-associated TCR beta chains in a later analysis were more clonally expanded and had lower generation probabilities. For the cohort, immune exposure information was limited to CMV serostatus. In an earlier analysis of approximately 590 of the donors, most TCR beta V segments appeared in productive rearrangements about 87% or about 30% of the time, broadly matching IMGT annotations. Most CMV-associated TCR beta chains appeared to be HLA-restricted in a later analysis, and the HLA associations seemed to be driven largely by CMV exposure. A further reported finding was that TCR beta sequences accurately predicted the HLA-A and HLA-B alleles for most subjects in the first cohort. While some public TCRs were present in many individuals, most TCR sequences turned up only very rarely across donors. The authors suggested that the approach could potentially be generalized to other disease states and immunological phenotypes. When HLA alleles, especially DR and DQ, strongly co-occurred, TCR associations were difficult to assign to individual alleles. A later analysis found that TCR association rates varied across HLA loci, with DRB1 alleles showing the most associated TCRs and HLA-C alleles the fewest. Correlated functional status among segregating V segments might reflect linkage disequilibrium, but an unknown experimental factor could not be ruled out. In a later analysis, several top co-occurrence clusters were reported to appear linked to parvovirus B19, influenza, CMV and Epstein-Barr virus. The presence/absence analyses assumed that sequencing depth was roughly uniform across donors, and that assumption may not be true. The study listed 150 to 200 TCR beta chains as associated with cytomegalovirus. An association between a missense DCLRE1C variant and V-gene and J-gene trimming of TCR beta chains was found in a later genetic analysis and replicated in an independent cohort. According to a later genetic analysis, donors in an Asian-associated ancestry cluster had fewer N-insertions in productive TCRs than the roughly 670-donor mean. Because HLA typing was missing for some donors at each locus, association tests included only the typed subset. The 87-base-pair reads could not distinguish some IMGT-functional V segments, including TRBV6-2 and TRBV6-3, so those segments were excluded. Three of the identified cytomegalovirus-associated TCR beta chains were confirmed in vitro to be specific for cytomegalovirus antigens. Because counts were too low, roughly 17 rarely observed V segments, including chromosome 9 orphons, were left out of the earlier analysis of about 620 of the donors. The cohort was sequenced for TCR beta chains only, and without alpha or paired-chain data the features that could be detected were limited. A group of highly shared sequence variants was considered likely to be a technical artifact of the sequencing pipeline. The classifier was reported to diagnose cytomegalovirus status with high specificity and sensitivity in both the original and validation cohorts. In a later analysis, around 17,000 TCR beta sequences were associated with specific HLA alleles at a false discovery rate of 0.05.

Recombination connected TRBV30 to TRBJ2-7, with 7 middle bases fitting TRBD1. The sample comprised PBMCs. The clonotype comes from a woman under 40 in good health and CMV-seronegative. The CDR3 region reads CAWSAQGAYEQYF. The nucleotide sequence reads as follows: TGTGCCTGGAGCGCCCAGGGGGCCTACGAGCAGTACTTC.